This paragraph covers one T cell receptor (beta chain) sequence. As yet, its antigen is unknown. This specimen comes from a study of OX40 agonist ivuxolimab in advanced cancers. The wider study: Ivuxolimab, an antibody that agonizes OX40 (CD134), was administered to the patients. Dose-escalation patients had hepatocellular carcinoma, melanoma, renal cell or head and neck cancer.

The CDR3 consists of 16 residues. After removal of 4 bases from V and 8 bases from J, the junction contained 15 bases not matched to a gene. Germline-derived CDR1 and CDR2 are SGDLS and YYNGEE. Method: immunoSEQ multiplex PCR; TCRdb's copy keeps in-frame clones and lacks some. The data contain about 75,000 clones, 86% of them seen just once; the ten biggest clones take up nearly 8.5%. General study findings and limits: More expanded clones were found, on average, in CD8+ than in CD4+ T cells.

This receptor was identified in an adult with an advanced solid tumor such as melanoma, head and neck, liver or kidney cancer. The genes are TRBV9 and TRBJ1-2, with TRBD1 matching over 9 bases. Here the sequenced sample was CD4+ or CD8+ T cells sorted from blood, taken in a trial of the OX40 agonist ivuxolimab. The CDR3 spells CASSHPTGGATLGYTF. In nucleotides, the CDR3 is TGTGCCAGCAGCCACCCAACAGGGGGCGCGACTTTAGGCTACACCTTC.